A selection of T cell receptor beta chains follows, all from one sample in a study of blood T cell repertoires in COVID-19. Produced via immunoSEQ multiplex PCR; TCRdb's table is partial and in-frame only. The table includes 200,000 or so clones, roughly 82% detected once. The specimen was peripheral blood. The receptors shown here come from a woman in her thirties with acute or convalescent COVID-19. Both conserved end residues are part of each CDR3. Size is omitted from some rows. Given values are once, few, many or a class for expanded clones.

J gene | clone size | V gene | CDR3 protein
TRBJ1-6 | . | TRBV19 | CATRQGSLHF
TRBJ1-2 | . | TRBV5-5 | CASSFGRGNGYTF
TRBJ1-1 | . | TRBV5-1 | CASSSGTPNTEAFF
TRBJ1-5 | . | TRBV6-5 | CASSYNRGQPQHF
TRBJ2-7 | . | TRBV6-5 | CASSYGGSLIYEQYF
TRBJ2-3 | . | TRBV7-8 | CASSLVASGTDTQYF
TRBJ2-1 | . | TRBV5-1 | CASSVFQLAGDSYNEQFF
TRBJ2-1 | . | TRBV10-3 | CAIDSLGKRFF
TRBJ1-2 | . | TRBV4-1 | CASSQGGQTRTF
TRBJ1-2 | once | TRBV7-9 | CASSLAGQGSYTF
TRBJ2-5 | few | TRBV28 | CASSVGTEVTQYF
TRBJ1-6 | few | TRBV19 | CASSLHLSPGQNSPLHF
TRBJ1-1 | once | TRBV6-4 | CASSTGGLNTEAFF
TRBJ2-7 | . | TRBV5-4 | CASSPYGTGFYEQYF
TRBJ2-1 | . | TRBV27 | CASVIAGELFF
TRBJ2-7 | . | TRBV3-1/TRBV3-2 | CASSQGGAGAAYEQYF
TRBJ1-2 | . | TRBV27 | CASSFFGTQGYTF
TRBJ1-2 | . | TRBV28 | CASSPDRGNYGYTF
TRBJ2-7 | . | TRBV27 | CASSLGLGGEQYF
TRBJ1-5 | . | TRBV5-6 | CASSLLSGSNQPQHF
TRBJ1-1 | . | TRBV30 | CAWRLTGNTEAFF
TRBJ1-2 | . | TRBV19 | CASSGQGVNYGYTF
TRBJ2-7 | . | TRBV6-2/TRBV6-3 | CASSSGVAGSAVRYEQYF
TRBJ2-3 | . | TRBV2 | CASSVAGSSDTQYF
TRBJ2-7 | . | TRBV14 | CASSQDRLAGPLEQYF
TRBJ2-5 | . | TRBV10-2 | CASSDSSGVGETQYF
TRBJ1-4 | . | TRBV20-1 | CSASPRDRGPGEKLFF
TRBJ2-2 | . | TRBV4-3 | CASSQQQGTGELFF
TRBJ2-2 | once | TRBV6-2/TRBV6-3 | CASSYLAPNAGELFF
TRBJ1-1 | . | TRBV25-1 | CASSDPLNTEAFF
TRBJ2-3 | few | TRBV28 | CASSRDRADDTQYF
TRBJ2-4 | . | TRBV4-1 | CASSLGSPLAKNIQYF
TRBJ2-1 | . | TRBV14 | CASSLYLRQGEEFF
TRBJ2-1 | . | TRBV4-3 | CASSQRLNEQFF
TRBJ2-3 | . | TRBV18 | CASSLRSGIYDGTDTQYF
TRBJ1-6 | . | TRBV3-1/TRBV3-2 | CASSRPTGSGNSPLHF
TRBJ1-2 | few | TRBV24-1 | CATSTPGQGSGYTF
TRBJ2-2 | . | TRBV6-5 | CASTGLRTGELFF
TRBJ2-5 | . | TRBV29-1 | CSVRTGRETQYF
TRBJ2-3 | . | TRBV11-2 | CASSPGQIHSSPDTQYF
TRBJ2-1 | . | TRBV20-1 | CSASSGISYNEQFF
TRBJ1-2 | . | TRBV24-1 | CATSDPGGPSGYTF
TRBJ2-7 | . | TRBV7-9 | CASSLDSGHEQYF
TRBJ2-6 | once | TRBV27 | CASSLLTGGTGANVLTF
TRBJ2-2 | few | TRBV9 | CASSRSANTGELFF
TRBJ2-7 | once | TRBV6-5 | CASSYSWQGSPYEQYF
TRBJ1-2 | . | TRBV19 | CASSIDRGIGNYGYTF
TRBJ2-7 | . | TRBV28 | CASSPPGQLYEQYF
TRBJ1-6 | . | TRBV3-1/TRBV3-2 | CASRQTYDSPLHF
TRBJ2-7 | . | TRBV6-5 | CASSQGGNSYEQYF
TRBJ2-7 | . | TRBV29-1 | CSVEVRGPHEQYF
TRBJ1-2 | . | TRBV6-6 | CASLIHRGEGYGYTF
TRBJ2-7 | . | TRBV4-3 | CASSVGGVPTYEQYF
TRBJ1-4 | . | TRBV7-6 | CASSFGQGSAGWNEKLFF
TRBJ2-3 | . | TRBV19 | CASRPGGGMTDTQYF